Presented here are 25 T cell receptor beta chains from one specimen sequenced in a study of T cell repertoires in cytomegalovirus infection. TCRdb recomputed calls from the reads with MiXCR, one row per CDR3 protein. The sample lists approximately 700,000 distinct CDR3 sequences, about 40% seen once, with 2.8% in the top ten. The sample was PBMCs. These receptors were taken from a human donor in good health (CMV status not recorded). Some clones in this sample may be carry-over from other donors' samples.

Details on this clonotype: The missing conserved phenylalanine or tryptophan at the end of this CDR3 makes a read error likely. The CDR3 reads CASSESAGEYKTQYL. The CDR3 DNA follows: TGTGCCAGCAGTGAATCAGCGGGGGAGTATAAGACCCAGTACTTA. This chain connects TRBV2 to TRBJ2-5, with 8 bases aligning to TRBD2. This CDR3 comprises 15 residues. Germline trimming cut 2 bases from V and 6 bases from J; bases unmatched to any gene: 8. CDR1 and CDR2 (germline): SNHLY, FYNNEI.

Many counts were recorded for this clonotype. The V and J genes are TRBV6-1 and TRBJ2-5; possibly TRBD1 for D (7 bases). The CDR3 sequence is 13 residues long. Trimming took off 8 bases at V and 2 bases at J, with 12 bases between the two ends. Per the germline V gene, CDR1 is MNHNS and CDR2 is SASEGT. CDR3 protein: CASGGTVQETQYF. Written as DNA, the CDR3 is TGTGCCAGCGGGGGGACAGTTCAAGAGACCCAGTACTTC.

The rearrangement joins TRBV12-3 or TRBV12-4 to TRBJ2-5; 9 nucleotides agree with TRBD2. V was pared by 3 bases and J by 2 bases, with 4 bases of the junction left unmatched. This CDR3 contains 15 residues. DNA of the CDR3: TGTGCCAGCAGTTTCTGGCTAGCGGGGCAAGAGACCCAGTACTTC. Amino acids: CASSFWLAGQETQYF.

This clonotype has only a few counts. One junction end disagrees with the germline gene, perhaps due to a read error. The chain links TRBV5-1 to TRBJ2-1, with 8 bases identical to TRBD2. The CDR3 contains 14 residues. Germline V gives CDR1 SGHRS, CDR2 YFSETQ. The CDR3 nucleotides read TGCGCCAGCAGCTCTGACAACGGACTAGCTGGGTTACTCTTC. This gives the protein CASSSDNGLAGLLF.

The V gene is TRBV19, the J gene TRBJ1-1; 9 nucleotides line up with TRBD1. Germline lookup yields CDR1 LNHDA and CDR2 SQIVND (reference sequence). The CDR3 covers 15 residues. Losses at the gene ends were 3 bases for V and 1 base for J; bases not matched to a gene: 3. This CDR3 is CASSMWTGANTEAFF. CDR3 bases: TGTGCCAGTAGTATGTGGACAGGGGCGAACACTGAAGCTTTCTTT.

This sequence joins TRBV7-2 and TRBJ2-4, with D possibly matching TRBD1 (5 bases). The germline V gene has CDR1 SGHTA and CDR2 FQGNSA. V gave up 4 bases and J gave up 0 bases, with 16 bases separating them. This CDR3 is built from 17 residues. The CDR3, as DNA: TGTGCCAGCAGCTCGGCCCCGAGACAGCTAGCCAAAAACATTCAGTACTTC. It translates to CASSSAPRQLAKNIQYF.

Turning to this clonotype: The CDR3 end shows no conserved phenylalanine or tryptophan, and so a read error is likely. The chain links TRBV7-6 to TRBJ2-1; D remains unclear. This CDR3 contains 17 residues. Germline values: CDR1 SGHVS, CDR2 FNYEAQ. Trimming stripped 6 bases from V and 0 bases from J, with 18 bases between. The chain's CDR3 is CASSQPRRDNSYNEQFL. CDR3 coding DNA: TGTGCCAGCAGTCAACCCCGTAGAGACAACTCCTACAATGAGCAGTTCTTA.

This rearrangement joins TRBV20-1 to TRBJ1-5; 7 nucleotides agree with TRBD1. This CDR3 has 16 amino acids. The germline V gene encodes CDR1 DFQATT and CDR2 SNEGSKA (reference sequence). With V trimmed by 4 bases and J by 5 bases, 14 bases remained unmatched. In DNA, the CDR3 is TGCAGTGCTAACCCCTCGGACAGGCGAGGGGATCAGCCCCAGCATTTT. Protein product: CSANPSDRRGDQPQHF.

With respect to this clonotype: A read error is possible here, since a much larger clone lies one base away. This chain uses TRBV6-8 with TRBJ1-1, with 9 bases that match TRBD1. The ends lost 10 bases at V and 3 bases at J; junction bases unmatched: 12. This CDR3 contains 15 residues. Germline CDR1 reads MNHGY; CDR2 reads SAAAGT. The CDR3 is CANTGQGAGDTEAFF. In DNA form, the CDR3 reads TGTGCCAACACGGGACAGGGCGCGGGGGACACTGAAGCTTTCTTT.

This rearrangement joins TRBV7-3 to TRBJ2-1; TRBD2 agrees at 9 bases. J gave up 9 bases and V 7 bases, and 34 bases lay outside the gene matches. The CDR3 is made up of 22 amino acids. CDR1 is SGHTA, CDR2 FQGTGA, per germline. The CDR3 reads CASNFMAGGPRAVVRIYGEQFF. Here the CDR3 DNA reads TGTGCCAGCAACTTTATGGCGGGGGGGCCTCGTGCGGTTGTTAGGATCTACGGTGAGCAGTTCTTC. Supplemented by reference TRBV7-3 and TRBJ2-1, the full variable domain reads GAGVSQTPSNKVTEKGKYVELRCDPISGHTALYWYRQSLGQGPEFLIYFQGTGAADDSGLPNDRFFAVRPEGSVSTLKIQRTERGDSAVYLCASNFMAGGPRAVVRIYGEQFFGPGTRLTVL.

This clonotype was observed many times. The chain uses TRBV7-2 and TRBJ2-3; 9 nucleotides align to TRBD2. This CDR3 region has 17 residues. The germline gives CDR1 SGHTA, CDR2 FQGNSA. J gave up 4 bases and V 1 base, and 9 bases lay outside the gene matches. CDR3 bases: TGTGCCAGCAGCTTAGTTCCGACTAGCGGTATTGCAGATACGCAGTATTTT. This sequence encodes CASSLVPTSGIADTQYF.

The chain couples TRBV30 to TRBJ2-7, with 7 bases that match TRBD1. The germline V gene has CDR1 GTSNPN and CDR2 SVGIG (reference sequence). J gave up 9 bases and V 2 bases, and 4 bases lay outside the gene matches. The CDR3 has 11 amino acids. CDR3 DNA sequence: TGTGCCTGGAGTCACCGGGACAGGCAGTACTTC. This gives the protein CAWSHRDRQYF.

The chain links TRBV20-1 to TRBJ1-5, with unresolved D. Germline CDR1 DFQATT, CDR2 SNEGSKA (reference sequence). Trimming pared 8 bases from V and 0 bases from J, leaving 14 bases between. This CDR3 contains 14 residues. This CDR3 is CSSKNPYSNQPQHF. In DNA, the CDR3 is TGCAGTTCTAAAAATCCCTATAGCAATCAGCCCCAGCATTTT.

At least ten counts were recorded for this clonotype. The CDR3 loop reads CASSFGAPETQYF. The DNA of the CDR3 is TGTGCCAGCAGCTTTGGGGCCCCAGAGACCCAGTACTTC. The chain uses TRBV7-9 and TRBJ2-5, with D perhaps matching TRBD1 (5 bases). This CDR3 has 13 amino acids. Germline V lookup: CDR1 SEHNR, CDR2 FQNEAQ (reference sequence). The germline V and J ends were trimmed by 3 bases and 4 bases, with 9 bases remaining between them.

The V call is TRBV10-3, the J call TRBJ2-2, with 9 bases fitting TRBD1. Germline loops: CDR1 ENHRY, CDR2 SYGVKD. CDR3 length equals 18 residues. V gave up 2 bases and J gave up 7 bases; unmatched junction bases: 14. The CDR3 is CAISETGGEGQGNGELFF. CDR3 bases: TGTGCCATCAGTGAGACAGGGGGCGAGGGCCAGGGTAACGGGGAGCTGTTTTTT.

This clonotype has a handful of counts. The gene calls are TRBV5-1 and TRBJ2-6, with D unclear. The V and J ends lost 4 bases and 0 bases respectively, with 8 bases between them. The CDR3 is made up of 15 amino acids. The germline V gene encodes CDR1 SGHRS and CDR2 YFSETQ. Here the CDR3 DNA reads TGCGCCAGCAGCCCAAAGGTCTCTGGGGCCAACGTCCTGACTTTC. It translates to CASSPKVSGANVLTF.

The V and J genes are TRBV10-3 and TRBJ1-1, with D maybe TRBD1 (6 bases). The CDR3 runs 19 residues. Between the trimmed V and J ends, which lost 2 bases and 5 bases, there was a span of 27 bases. CDR1 and CDR2 from the germline V gene are ENHRY and SYGVKD. Here the CDR3 DNA reads TGTGCCATCAGTGAGCCCGAAACCTTCACAGGGCCGAGGGGGACTGAAGCTTTCTTT. Translated, it gives CAISEPETFTGPRGTEAFF.

The chain links TRBV7-9 to TRBJ2-6; a weak D match, TRBD1 (6 bases). The V gene lost 3 bases and the J gene lost 3 bases, with 9 bases spanning the gap. The CDR3 runs 15 residues. The germline V gene has CDR1 SEHNR and CDR2 FQNEAQ (reference sequence). In DNA, the CDR3 is TGTGCCAGCAGCTTTACAGGGCGTGGGGCCAACGTCCTGACTTTC. This codes for CASSFTGRGANVLTF.

The CDR3 reads CASGKEIGSQETQYF. In DNA, the CDR3 is TGTGCCAGCGGGAAGGAAATTGGTAGCCAAGAGACCCAGTACTTC. This chain links TRBV6-8 with TRBJ2-5; D ambiguous. The V gene's germline CDR1 is MNHGY and CDR2 SAAAGT. CDR3 length: 15 residues. Trimming took off 8 bases at V and 1 base at J, with 17 bases between the two ends.

In its sample, this clonotype was seen many times. V gene TRBV4-2 combines with J gene TRBJ2-3, with D unresolved. The CDR3 covers 13 residues. V was clipped by 0 bases and J by 6 bases, with 7 bases between them. CDR1 and CDR2 from the germline V gene are LGHNA and YNFKEQ. This chain's CDR3 is CASSQDKYDTQYF. The CDR3 DNA follows: TGTGCCAGCAGCCAAGATAAGTACGATACGCAGTATTTT.

This rearrangement joins TRBV10-3 to TRBJ1-2; tentatively, D is TRBD1 (5 bases). The CDR3 totals 16 residues. CDR1 and CDR2 (germline): ENHRY, SYGVKD. V lost 4 bases to trimming and J lost 3 bases, with 18 bases between them. Written as DNA, the CDR3 is TGTGCCATCAGTGCGACGACAGTGGCGGCAGACTATGGCTACACCTTC. Its protein is CAISATTVAADYGYTF.

The V call is TRBV19, the J call TRBJ1-6, with 7 bases matching TRBD1. Trimming at V came to 6 bases and at J to 6 bases, leaving 5 bases not matched to a gene. The CDR3 length is 14 residues. Germline CDR1 reads LNHDA; CDR2 reads SQIVND (reference sequence). The CDR3 nucleotides read TGTGCCAGTAGCGGGACAGCCGCTAATTCACCCCTCCACTTT. This translates into CASSGTAANSPLHF.

This rearrangement joins TRBV18 to TRBJ2-5, with 12 bases lining up with TRBD2. Per the germline V gene, CDR1 is KGHSH and CDR2 is LQKENI. This CDR3 is 18 amino acids long. Germline trimming cut 2 bases from V and 2 bases from J; bases unmatched to any gene: 9. The CDR3 DNA is TGTGCCAGCTCACCAGCCCCGGGACTAGCGGGTATACAAGAGACCCAGTACTTC. Amino acids: CASSPAPGLAGIQETQYF.

This clonotype was seen at least ten times. The chain links TRBV27 to TRBJ1-5; a weak D match, TRBD1 (5 bases). From germline, CDR1 is MNHEY and CDR2 SMNVEV (reference sequence). This CDR3 comprises 14 residues. V lost 6 bases to trimming and J lost 6 bases, with 15 bases between them. CDR3 sequence (DNA): TGTGCCAGCAGCTTAGGGCAGGGCGGTCAGCCCCAGCATTTT. The encoded protein is CASSLGQGGQPQHF.

This clonotype was picked up many times. The V call is TRBV7-2, the J call TRBJ2-7; 10 bases line up with TRBD2. CDR3 length: 17 residues. In germline, CDR1 is SGHTA, CDR2 FQGNSA. J gave up 5 bases and V 5 bases, and 15 bases lay outside the gene matches. As DNA, the CDR3 is TGTGCCAGCAGCCCTCGGGGTAGCGGGAGGCCATTCCACGAGCAGTACTTC. Amino acids: CASSPRGSGRPFHEQYF.